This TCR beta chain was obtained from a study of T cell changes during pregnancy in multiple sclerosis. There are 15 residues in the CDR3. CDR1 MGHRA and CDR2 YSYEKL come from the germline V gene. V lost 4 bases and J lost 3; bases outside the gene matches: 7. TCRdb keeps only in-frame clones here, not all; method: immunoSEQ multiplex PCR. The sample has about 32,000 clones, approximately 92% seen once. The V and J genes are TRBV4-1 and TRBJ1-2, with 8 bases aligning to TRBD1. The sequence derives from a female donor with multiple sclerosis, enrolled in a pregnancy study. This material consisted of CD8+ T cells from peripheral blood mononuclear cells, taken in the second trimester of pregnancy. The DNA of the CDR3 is TGCGCCAGCAGCCCGGACAGGGCGGCCTACTATGGCTACACCTTC. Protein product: CASSPDRAAYYGYTF.